This T cell receptor beta chain originates from a study of blood T cell repertoires in COVID-19. About the research overall: Two negative PCRs, clearance, or symptom resolution had been documented for recovered Cohort 3 donors.

TCRdb keeps only in-frame clones here, not all; method: immunoSEQ multiplex PCR. The sample comprises around 200,000 clones, approximately 87% of which are singletons, and 3% to 3.5% rests with the top ten. Participants had their cohort set by participant-reported clinical history. Sequenced input: PBMCs or T cells enriched from blood (not recorded which). This sequence was found in a woman in her forties or fifties in a cohort exposed to, infected with or recovered from COVID-19 (not recorded which).

The DNA for the CDR3 is TGTGCCAGCAGCCCGGGACTGGGAACAAACTCTGGAAACACCATATATTTT. Translating it yields CASSPGLGTNSGNTIYF. The J gene is TRBJ1-3, the V gene TRBV2, with D tentatively TRBD1 (5 bases). Germline CDR1 reads SNHLY; CDR2 reads FYNNEI. The CDR3 has 17 residues. The V end lost 6 bases, the J end lost 0 bases, and 18 bases lay between the germline ends.